Here is one T cell receptor beta chain with its context. These data come from a study of blood T cell repertoires in COVID-19. Study-level information: COVID-19 samples from acute and convalescent phases originated in the United States, Italy and Spain. The analysed material was cDNA or gDNA that came from T cells, B-cell-depleted T cells, or PBMCs.

The CDR3 has 15 residues. V was clipped by 1 base and J by 4 bases, with 13 bases between them. Germline V gene data show CDR1 as SEHNR and CDR2 as FQNEAQ (reference sequence). In the authors' workflow: Estimated nucleated cell counts came from reference gene primer amplification. Method: immunoSEQ multiplex PCR; TCRdb's copy keeps in-frame clones and lacks some. V and J calls and clone size are copied from that table; D and trimming were computed from the DNA. The sample includes about 100,000 clones, 90% to 95% of them seen just once. The chain combines TRBV7-9 with TRBJ1-2; D ambiguous. The TCR originated in a human donor in a cohort sampled during active COVID-19. Sequenced input: peripheral blood. The CDR3 bases are TGTGCCAGCAGCTTAGGATCGGTGACTCTCTATGGCTACACCTTC. Residues: CASSLGSVTLYGYTF.